The text below deals with one TCR beta chain. Its specificity is unknown. Each sample's input was approximately 0.25 ug genomic DNA, roughly 38,000 genome equivalents. Multiplex touch-down PCR amplified TRB using TRB-A and TRB-B pools in one tube. TCRdb re-called the multiplex PCR reads and shows each CDR3 protein once, DNA omitted. This sample contains about 3,600 distinct CDR3 sequences. The CDR3 consists of 14 residues. CDR1 is SGHVT and CDR2 is SQSDAQ in the germline V gene. The sample originates from a study of T cell clusters in autoimmune cytopenias. Study details: A median of about 52,000 TRB reads per sample yielded a median approximately 2,500 distinct clonotypes. Study-wide results and caveats: The T cell clusters were defined only in silico, without experimental functional validation. Primary autoimmune cytopenia patients seemingly lacked the physiological T cell clusters found in healthy donors. Compared with active autoimmune hepatitis patients, healthy donors showed around 3-fold more exclusive TRB clusters.

The chain links TRBV7-4 to TRBJ1-2; the TCRdb D gene call, TRBD1, has no DNA to confirm it. This receptor was taken from a human donor with an autoimmune cytopenia or autoimmune hepatitis (not recorded which). The sequenced sample was peripheral blood. CDR3 amino acids: CASRLQGAHYGYTF.